The following is a T cell receptor beta chain sequence with its context. Here immunoSEQ multiplex PCR was the method, and the copy in TCRdb shows in-frame clones only, minus some. The sample has approximately 70,000 clones; about nine tenths are singletons. These data belong to a study of technical replicates of blood from a handful of donors. Germline lookup yields CDR1 MNHEY and CDR2 SVGAGI. V gave up 5 bases and J gave up 5 bases; unmatched junction bases: 6. The CDR3 covers 14 residues. The V call is TRBV6-5, the J call TRBJ2-7; 10 positions match TRBD2. This receptor was identified in a human donor in good health. What was sequenced was T cells isolated from PBMCs. CDR3: CASSETSGSNEQYF. CDR3 nucleotide sequence: TGTGCCAGCAGTGAGACTAGCGGGTCCAACGAGCAGTACTTC.